This T cell receptor beta chain was sequenced for a study of shared clonotypes between healthy human individuals. TCRdb keeps only in-frame clones here, not all; method: immunoSEQ multiplex PCR. The sample includes over 95,000 clones, more than 65% of them seen just once. The CD8 memory fraction combined CD45RO+ cells with TemRA cells (CCR7-negative CD45RA+). Sample: memory CD8+ T cells sorted from blood. Subset given: CD45RO+ cells pooled with CCR7-negative TemRA cells. This TCR was sampled from a woman in her 30s in good health.

The DNA for the CDR3 is TGTGCCAGCAGCCAAGCATTTACGCCGGGACAGGGGGTTGAAGATACGCAGTATTTT. It yields the protein CASSQAFTPGQGVEDTQYF. The chain recombines TRBV7-9 with TRBJ2-3; TRBD1 matches 11 bases. Trimming cost V 5 bases and J 5 bases; bases outside gene matches: 18. This CDR3 comprises 19 residues. Germline V lookup: CDR1 SEHNR, CDR2 FQNEAQ (reference sequence).